This T cell receptor (beta chain) was sequenced in a study of blood T cell repertoires in COVID-19. Method: immunoSEQ multiplex PCR; TCRdb's copy keeps in-frame clones and lacks some. Found here are around 88,000 clones, about 84% of them singletons; the top ten hold 4% to 5.5%. Germline loops: CDR1 LNHDA, CDR2 SQIVND (reference sequence). The V gene lost 10 bases and the J gene lost 2 bases, with 16 bases spanning the gap. This CDR3 has 14 amino acids. The chain has TRBV19 and TRBJ2-3, with D possibly being TRBD1 (5 bases). The TCR originated in a man in his fifties or sixties with acute or convalescent COVID-19. Sequences were obtained from peripheral blood. Written as DNA, the CDR3 is TGTGCCACCTCAGTAACAGGCCTCACAGATACGCAGTATTTT. This gives the protein CATSVTGLTDTQYF.